This is a list of T cell receptor beta chains from one sample in a study of T cell responses to AZD1222 COVID-19 vaccine. The repertoire was sequenced with immunoSEQ multiplex PCR; TCRdb's copy has only in-frame clones and lacks some. The data contain 100,000 to 150,000 clones, roughly 89% of them seen just once; the ten biggest clones take up 1.1%. The sequenced sample was peripheral blood, obtained 28 days after the second AZD1222 dose. These receptors all stem from an adult who received the AZD1222 COVID-19 vaccine. CDR3s include the opening cysteine and the closing phenylalanine or tryptophan. Fields, in order: clone size, V gene, D gene, J gene, CDR3 length, CDR3 DNA, CDR3 protein. The D gene is left open where the match is weak. Expanded clones are given a class, and other clones once, few, many or no size at all.

clone size: NA
V gene: TRBV27
D gene: TRBD2
J gene: TRBJ2-7
CDR3 length: 16
CDR3 DNA: TGTGCCAGCAGTCTCACCCTTAGCGGGGGGTCTCAGAAGCAGTACTTC
CDR3 protein: CASSLTLSGGSQKQYF

clone size: NA
V gene: TRBV13
D gene: TRBD1
J gene: TRBJ1-3
CDR3 length: 14
CDR3 DNA: TGTGCCAGCAGCGAGACAGGGTTTGGAAACACCATATATTTT
CDR3 protein: CASSETGFGNTIYF

clone size: NA
V gene: TRBV6-5
D gene: NA
J gene: TRBJ2-2
CDR3 length: 15
CDR3 DNA: TGTGCCAGCAGTCCGTTGGGGAGGACCGGCGGGGAGCTGTTTTTT
CDR3 protein: CASSPLGRTGGELFF

clone size: NA
V gene: TRBV18
D gene: TRBD2
J gene: TRBJ2-7
CDR3 length: 16
CDR3 DNA: TGTGCCAGCTCACCACCGAATTTAGCGGGGGCCTACGAGCAGTACTTC
CDR3 protein: CASSPPNLAGAYEQYF

clone size: NA
V gene: TRBV14
D gene: NA
J gene: TRBJ1-2
CDR3 length: 12
CDR3 DNA: TGTGCCAGCAGCCTATCCCGGGGGTTTCCCACCTTC
CDR3 protein: CASSLSRGFPTF

clone size: NA
V gene: TRBV9
D gene: TRBD2
J gene: TRBJ2-7
CDR3 length: 18
CDR3 DNA: TGTGCCAGCAGCGTAGGGGTAAGAGGGACTAGCGGGGGCCACGAGCAGTACTTC
CDR3 protein: CASSVGVRGTSGGHEQYF

clone size: NA
V gene: TRBV29-1
D gene: NA
J gene: TRBJ1-1
CDR3 length: 12
CDR3 DNA: TGCAGCGTTGAAAAACGGACCACTGAAGCTTTCTTT
CDR3 protein: CSVEKRTTEAFF

clone size: NA
V gene: TRBV7-3
D gene: NA
J gene: TRBJ2-5
CDR3 length: 13
CDR3 DNA: TGTGCCAGCAGCAACAGCAGGCAAGAGACCCAGTACTTC
CDR3 protein: CASSNSRQETQYF

clone size: NA
V gene: TRBV6-5
D gene: NA
J gene: TRBJ1-2
CDR3 length: 14
CDR3 DNA: TGTGCCAGCACATACTCTGGGGGTAACTATGGCTACACCTTC
CDR3 protein: CASTYSGGNYGYTF

clone size: NA
V gene: TRBV7-2
D gene: NA
J gene: TRBJ2-5
CDR3 length: 15
CDR3 DNA: TGTGCCAGCAGCTTAGGTGGGGGGCGCTCGGAGACCCAGTACTTC
CDR3 protein: CASSLGGGRSETQYF

clone size: once
V gene: TRBV18
D gene: NA
J gene: TRBJ1-5
CDR3 length: 14
CDR3 DNA: TGTGCCAGCTCACCAATAACAGACAATCAGCCCCAGCATTTT
CDR3 protein: CASSPITDNQPQHF

clone size: NA
V gene: TRBV18
D gene: NA
J gene: TRBJ1-6
CDR3 length: 13
CDR3 DNA: TGTGCCAGCTCCGGGACTGTAAATTCACCCCTCCACTTT
CDR3 protein: CASSGTVNSPLHF

clone size: NA
V gene: TRBV4-2
D gene: TRBD1
J gene: TRBJ1-6
CDR3 length: 16
CDR3 DNA: TGTGCCAGCAGCCAAGAGTTGGACAGGGGTAATTCACCCCTCCACTTT
CDR3 protein: CASSQELDRGNSPLHF

clone size: NA
V gene: TRBV9
D gene: NA
J gene: TRBJ2-3
CDR3 length: 19
CDR3 DNA: TGTGCCAGCAGCTCCCCTTCTGGGGTGTGGTCTAGCGAGGCAGATACGCAGTATTTT
CDR3 protein: CASSSPSGVWSSEADTQYF

clone size: NA
V gene: TRBV25-1
D gene: NA
J gene: TRBJ2-5
CDR3 length: 13
CDR3 DNA: TGTGCCAGCAGTGAACTTCGAGGCGAGACCCAGTACTTC
CDR3 protein: CASSELRGETQYF

clone size: NA
V gene: TRBV7-9
D gene: NA
J gene: TRBJ2-7
CDR3 length: 13
CDR3 DNA: TGTGCCAGCAGCTCCGGGTGGGCCTACGAGCAGTACTTC
CDR3 protein: CASSSGWAYEQYF

clone size: NA
V gene: TRBV30
D gene: NA
J gene: TRBJ1-5
CDR3 length: 12
CDR3 DNA: TGTGCCTGGAGCGACAATTATCAGCCCCAGCATTTT
CDR3 protein: CAWSDNYQPQHF

clone size: NA
V gene: TRBV5-8
D gene: TRBD1
J gene: TRBJ1-4
CDR3 length: 16
CDR3 DNA: TGTGCCAGCAGCTTAGAGCTACAGGGGGCAAGTGAAAAACTGTTTTTT
CDR3 protein: CASSLELQGASEKLFF

clone size: NA
V gene: TRBV4-1
D gene: TRBD1
J gene: TRBJ2-2
CDR3 length: 18
CDR3 DNA: TGCGCCAGCAGCCAAGACCAACAGGGGACCACCCACACCGGGGAGCTGTTTTTT
CDR3 protein: CASSQDQQGTTHTGELFF

clone size: NA
V gene: TRBV6-6
D gene: NA
J gene: TRBJ1-4
CDR3 length: 16
CDR3 DNA: TGTGCCAGCAGTTCCCTCCAGGGCGCAACTAATGAAAAACTGTTTTTT
CDR3 protein: CASSSLQGATNEKLFF

clone size: NA
V gene: TRBV24-1
D gene: NA
J gene: TRBJ1-1
CDR3 length: 10
CDR3 DNA: TGTGCCACCAAAAGCACTGAAGCTTTCTTT
CDR3 protein: CATKSTEAFF

clone size: NA
V gene: TRBV18
D gene: NA
J gene: TRBJ1-4
CDR3 length: 15
CDR3 DNA: TGTGCCAGCTCATTTAACCCCGCAACTAATGAAAAACTGTTTTTT
CDR3 protein: CASSFNPATNEKLFF

clone size: NA
V gene: TRBV7-9
D gene: NA
J gene: TRBJ1-1
CDR3 length: 13
CDR3 DNA: TGTGCCAGCAGCTTAGAGGTTCTCACTGAAGCTTTCTTT
CDR3 protein: CASSLEVLTEAFF

clone size: NA
V gene: TRBV6-5
D gene: NA
J gene: TRBJ1-1
CDR3 length: 14
CDR3 DNA: TGTGCCAGCAACCGGAACAACTGGAACACTGAAGCTTTCTTT
CDR3 protein: CASNRNNWNTEAFF

clone size: NA
V gene: TRBV29-1
D gene: NA
J gene: TRBJ2-5
CDR3 length: 13
CDR3 DNA: TGCAGCGTTGAATCCCAGAATCAAGAGACCCAGTACTTC
CDR3 protein: CSVESQNQETQYF

clone size: NA
V gene: TRBV30
D gene: NA
J gene: TRBJ2-1
CDR3 length: 13
CDR3 DNA: TGTGCCTGGAGTAGGAGCTCCTACAATGAGCAGTTCTTC
CDR3 protein: CAWSRSSYNEQFF

clone size: NA
V gene: TRBV7-2
D gene: NA
J gene: TRBJ1-1
CDR3 length: 14
CDR3 DNA: TGTGCCAGCAGCTTAAGTCCTACGGGAACTGAAGCTTTCTTT
CDR3 protein: CASSLSPTGTEAFF

clone size: NA
V gene: TRBV6-5
D gene: NA
J gene: TRBJ2-1
CDR3 length: 13
CDR3 DNA: TGTGCCAGCAGCCATAGACCCCACAATGAGCAGTTCTTC
CDR3 protein: CASSHRPHNEQFF

clone size: NA
V gene: TRBV6-5
D gene: TRBD2
J gene: TRBJ2-7
CDR3 length: 15
CDR3 DNA: TGTGCCAGCAGTTCCCAGGGACTACCCCCCTACGAGCAGTACTTC
CDR3 protein: CASSSQGLPPYEQYF

clone size: NA
V gene: TRBV28
D gene: NA
J gene: TRBJ2-3
CDR3 length: 15
CDR3 DNA: TGTGCCAGCAGCCGTTCTTTCACAGGGCCAGATACGCAGTATTTT
CDR3 protein: CASSRSFTGPDTQYF

clone size: NA
V gene: TRBV27
D gene: TRBD1
J gene: TRBJ1-2
CDR3 length: 15
CDR3 DNA: TGTGCCAGCAGGACCCAAACCGACAGGGCCCATGGCTACACCTTC
CDR3 protein: CASRTQTDRAHGYTF

clone size: NA
V gene: TRBV7-9
D gene: NA
J gene: TRBJ2-7
CDR3 length: 13
CDR3 DNA: TGTGCCAGCAGCTCCCCTGGGGGGTACGAGCAGTACTTC
CDR3 protein: CASSSPGGYEQYF

clone size: NA
V gene: TRBV2
D gene: NA
J gene: TRBJ2-7
CDR3 length: 14
CDR3 DNA: TGTGCCAGCCTAATGGGGGAAATTACTTACGAGCAGTACTTC
CDR3 protein: CASLMGEITYEQYF

clone size: once
V gene: TRBV24-1
D gene: NA
J gene: TRBJ2-7
CDR3 length: 10
CDR3 DNA: TGTGCCACCAGTGACCCCGAGCAGTACTTC
CDR3 protein: CATSDPEQYF

clone size: once
V gene: TRBV27
D gene: NA
J gene: TRBJ2-7
CDR3 length: 14
CDR3 DNA: TGTGCCAGCAGTTCAACCCCTGGACGCCACGAGCAGTACTTC
CDR3 protein: CASSSTPGRHEQYF

clone size: NA
V gene: TRBV7-6
D gene: NA
J gene: TRBJ1-6
CDR3 length: 13
CDR3 DNA: TGTGCCAGCAGCTTATCCCCCGATTCACCCCTCCACTTT
CDR3 protein: CASSLSPDSPLHF

clone size: once
V gene: TRBV5-1
D gene: TRBD2
J gene: TRBJ2-2
CDR3 length: 17
CDR3 DNA: TGCGCCAGCAGCCCCGGACTAGCGGGAGGGCGTTTCGGGGAGCTGTTTTTT
CDR3 protein: CASSPGLAGGRFGELFF

clone size: once
V gene: TRBV19
D gene: NA
J gene: TRBJ1-2
CDR3 length: 16
CDR3 DNA: TGTGCCAGTAGTATACGAGGGGGACAACTCGGAAATGGCTACACCTTC
CDR3 protein: CASSIRGGQLGNGYTF

clone size: NA
V gene: TRBV28
D gene: NA
J gene: TRBJ1-6
CDR3 length: 13
CDR3 DNA: TGTGCCAGCCTGAGCTCCTATAATTCACCCCTCCACTTT
CDR3 protein: CASLSSYNSPLHF

clone size: NA
V gene: TRBV7-9
D gene: TRBD2
J gene: TRBJ2-1
CDR3 length: 17
CDR3 DNA: TGTGCCAGCAGCTTAGGATTGGGACTAGCGATCTACAATGAGCAGTTCTTC
CDR3 protein: CASSLGLGLAIYNEQFF

clone size: NA
V gene: TRBV29-1
D gene: NA
J gene: TRBJ1-1
CDR3 length: 13
CDR3 DNA: TGCAGCGTTGGTTCAGGGAGTTCCGGTGAAGCTTTCTTT
CDR3 protein: CSVGSGSSGEAFF

clone size: NA
V gene: TRBV19
D gene: NA
J gene: TRBJ2-1
CDR3 length: 15
CDR3 DNA: TGTGCCAGTAGTATTGGGGTCAGTCCCTACAATGAGCAGTTCTTC
CDR3 protein: CASSIGVSPYNEQFF

clone size: NA
V gene: TRBV7-2
D gene: TRBD2
J gene: TRBJ2-7
CDR3 length: 14
CDR3 DNA: TGTGCCAGCAGCCTTACTAGCGAGTCCTACGAGCAGTACTTC
CDR3 protein: CASSLTSESYEQYF

clone size: NA
V gene: TRBV7-3
D gene: TRBD1
J gene: TRBJ1-6
CDR3 length: 14
CDR3 DNA: TGTGCCAGCAGCCCGGGACAGATGAATTCACCCCTCCACTTT
CDR3 protein: CASSPGQMNSPLHF

clone size: NA
V gene: TRBV5-4
D gene: NA
J gene: TRBJ2-3
CDR3 length: 14
CDR3 DNA: TGTGCCAGCAGCTTGTCTCAGGCGCGGGGAACGCAGTATTTT
CDR3 protein: CASSLSQARGTQYF

clone size: NA
V gene: TRBV6-5
D gene: NA
J gene: TRBJ1-1
CDR3 length: 11
CDR3 DNA: TGTGCCAGCGCCAGACCCTCTGAAGCTTTCTTT
CDR3 protein: CASARPSEAFF

clone size: NA
V gene: TRBV3-1/TRBV3-2
D gene: NA
J gene: TRBJ2-6
CDR3 length: 17
CDR3 DNA: TGTGCCAGCAGCTTCCATAGGACCTCTTCTGGGGCCAACGTCCTGACTTTC
CDR3 protein: CASSFHRTSSGANVLTF

clone size: NA
V gene: TRBV29-1
D gene: NA
J gene: TRBJ2-1
CDR3 length: 11
CDR3 DNA: TGCAGCGTCGCTTTCGGGTCTGAGCAGTTCTTC
CDR3 protein: CSVAFGSEQFF

clone size: NA
V gene: TRBV28
D gene: TRBD2
J gene: TRBJ2-4
CDR3 length: 15
CDR3 DNA: TGTGCCAGCAGTCCCCCCCAAGCGGGAAAAAACATTCAGTACTTC
CDR3 protein: CASSPPQAGKNIQYF

clone size: NA
V gene: TRBV7-9
D gene: TRBD1
J gene: TRBJ1-5
CDR3 length: 13
CDR3 DNA: TGTGCCAGCAGCCAGGGGGGGGGCCAGCCCCAGCATTTT
CDR3 protein: CASSQGGGQPQHF

clone size: once
V gene: TRBV5-5
D gene: NA
J gene: TRBJ1-4
CDR3 length: 16
CDR3 DNA: TGTGCCAGCAGCTTGTTCAGAGACAATGGGAATGAAAAACTGTTTTTT
CDR3 protein: CASSLFRDNGNEKLFF

clone size: NA
V gene: TRBV6-2/TRBV6-3
D gene: TRBD1
J gene: TRBJ2-6
CDR3 length: 21
CDR3 DNA: TGTGCCAGCAGTTACTCTTCCTCGACAGGGCACCCGTACTCTGGGGCCAACGTCCTGACTTTC
CDR3 protein: CASSYSSSTGHPYSGANVLTF

clone size: NA
V gene: TRBV27
D gene: NA
J gene: TRBJ1-2
CDR3 length: 12
CDR3 DNA: TGTGCCAGCAGTTTTAGAGACGGTGGCTACACCTTC
CDR3 protein: CASSFRDGGYTF

clone size: NA
V gene: TRBV9
D gene: NA
J gene: TRBJ1-1
CDR3 length: 10
CDR3 DNA: TGTGCCAGCAGCGTCGCTGAAGCTTTCTTT
CDR3 protein: CASSVAEAFF

clone size: NA
V gene: TRBV19
D gene: NA
J gene: TRBJ1-6
CDR3 length: 15
CDR3 DNA: TGTGCCAGTACGATCGGCGGGGCCTATAATTCACCCCTCCACTTT
CDR3 protein: CASTIGGAYNSPLHF